Listed here are 18 T cell receptor beta chains from one sample, sequenced in a study of blood T cells in healthy people across ages. A second about 7 to 12 cycle PCR used barcoded and J-beta primers. TCRdb ran MiXCR on the 5' RACE reads and lists one entry per CDR3 protein. In the table there are about 570,000 distinct CDR3 sequences, 27% of which are singletons. Sequenced: blood. Receptors originate from a woman aged 70 to 79 in good health.

This chain connects TRBV20-1 to TRBJ2-4; 7 nucleotides match TRBD1. The CDR3 consists of 15 residues. The junction had 10 bases not matched to a gene; V was cut back by 0 bases and J by 8 bases. Germline V gene sequence: CDR1 DFQATT, CDR2 SNEGSKA (reference sequence). CDR3 protein: CSARDSTGSGDIQYF. The CDR3 coding sequence is TGCAGTGCTAGAGATTCGACAGGGTCTGGGGACATTCAGTACTTC.

The sample holds many counts of this clonotype. V and J are TRBV29-1 and TRBJ1-1; D is unresolved. From germline, CDR1 is SQVTM and CDR2 ANQGSEA. Trimming removed 4 bases from V and 4 bases from J, with 4 bases in between. The CDR3 contains 10 residues. CDR3 in DNA: TGCAGCGTTGGGAGCACTGAAGCTTTCTTT. Translated, it gives CSVGSTEAFF.

The CDR3 is CASSPRTLNTEAFF. CDR3 DNA sequence: TGTGCCAGCAGCCCTCGGACTTTGAACACTGAAGCTTTCTTT. This chain connects TRBV7-2 to TRBJ1-1; D is undetermined. The CDR3 length is 14 residues. The V gene's germline CDR1 is SGHTA and CDR2 FQGNSA. Trimming cost V 5 bases and J 0 bases, with 10 bases left between them. Full variable domain (outside the CDR3, taken from reference TRBV7-2 and TRBJ1-1): GAGVSQSPSNKVTEKGKDVELRCDPISGHTALYWYRQSLGQGLEFLIYFQGNSAPDKSGLPSDRFSAERTGGSVSTLTIQRTQQEDSAVYLCASSPRTLNTEAFFGQGTRLTVV.

The genes are TRBV5-1 and TRBJ2-5, with a tentative D call TRBD1 (5 bases). V lost 3 bases and J 1 base, leaving 10 bases between the germline ends. The CDR3 consists of 14 residues. From germline, CDR1 is SGHRS and CDR2 YFSETQ. The CDR3 DNA reads TGCGCCAGCAGCTCGATGACAGTCCAAGAGACCCAGTACTTC. It specifies CASSSMTVQETQYF.

The chain couples TRBV7-2 to TRBJ1-5; D gene ambiguous. V was clipped by 6 bases and J by 3 bases, with 15 bases between them. Germline loops: CDR1 SGHTA, CDR2 FQGNSA. The length of the CDR3 is 15 residues. The chain's CDR3 is CASSQGVRHNQPQHF. Here the CDR3 DNA reads TGTGCCAGCAGTCAAGGAGTCAGACACAATCAGCCCCAGCATTTT.

The CDR3 loop is CASSLRQGTETQYF. CDR3 bases: TGCGCCAGCAGCTTGCGGCAGGGGACGGAGACCCAGTACTTC. The gene calls are TRBV5-1 and TRBJ2-5, with a tentative D call TRBD1 (6 bases). V gave up 1 base and J gave up 5 bases, with 12 bases separating them. This CDR3 is built from 14 residues. Germline-derived CDR1 and CDR2 are SGHRS and YFSETQ.

The chain employs TRBV9 and TRBJ2-5; 9 bases are shared with TRBD2. The CDR3 totals 15 residues. V lost 4 bases and J lost 4; bases outside the gene matches: 8. Germline CDR1 SGDLS, CDR2 YYNGEE. The CDR3 protein is CASSTRPAGGETQYF. The CDR3 DNA follows: TGTGCCAGCAGCACCCGCCCAGCGGGGGGAGAGACCCAGTACTTC. Looking up the rest from reference TRBV9 and TRBJ2-5 gives the full variable domain: DSGVTQTPKHLITATGQRVTLRCSPRSGDLSVYWYQQSLDQGLQFLIQYYNGEERAKGNILERFSAQQFPDLHSELNLSSLELGDSALYFCASSTRPAGGETQYFGPGTRLLVL.

This clonotype was seen a single time. The chain combines TRBV21-1 with TRBJ2-5. TRBV21-1 is an annotated pseudogene. This CDR3 has 18 amino acids. Here the CDR3 reads CASSKAEGRNVASETQYF. The CDR3 nucleotides read TGTGCCAGCAGCAAAGCGGAAGGACGGAATGTCGCAAGTGAGACCCAGTACTTC.

The chain uses TRBV5-1 and TRBJ2-5; 12 bases map to TRBD2. This CDR3 comprises 13 residues. The germline CDR1 and CDR2 sequences are SGHRS and YFSETQ. After removal of 7 bases from V and 3 bases from J, the junction contained 1 base not matched to a gene. DNA of the CDR3: TGCGCCAGCTGGACTAGCGGGGAAGAGACCCAGTACTTC. It yields the protein CASWTSGEETQYF.

This clonotype came up a few times. J is TRBJ1-2 and V is TRBV7-8; D is perhaps TRBD1 (5 bases). The CDR3 is made up of 15 amino acids. Trimming took 5 bases from V and 2 from J, leaving 15 bases between them. Germline-derived CDR1 and CDR2 are SGHVS and FQNEAQ. The CDR3 here is CASSPRDARNYGYTF. Written as DNA, the CDR3 is TGTGCCAGCAGCCCAAGGGACGCCCGAAACTATGGCTACACCTTC. Filled out from reference TRBV7-8 and TRBJ1-2, the complete variable domain reads GAGVSQSPRYKVAKRGQDVALRCDPISGHVSLFWYQQALGQGPEFLTYFQNEAQLDKSGLPSDRFFAERPEGSVSTLKIQRTQQEDSAVYLCASSPRDARNYGYTFGSGTRLTVV.

As to this clonotype: A read error is likely, as this CDR3 ends without the conserved phenylalanine or tryptophan. The J gene is TRBJ1-1, the V gene TRBV12-5; D might be TRBD1 (5 bases). The CDR3 is 13 amino acids. Trimming pared 2 bases from V and 6 bases from J, leaving 10 bases between. Germline loops: CDR1 LGHNT, CDR2 FRNRAP. CDR3 sequence: CASGLRGRAEAFC. CDR3 bases: TGTGCTAGTGGTTTGCGGGGGAGAGCTGAAGCTTTCTGT.

V gene TRBV5-1 combines with J gene TRBJ2-1, with D possibly matching TRBD2 (5 bases). The germline gives CDR1 SGHRS, CDR2 YFSETQ. This CDR3 contains 15 residues. With 2 bases removed from V and 6 bases from J, the gap between germline ends came to 15 bases. As DNA, the CDR3 is TGCGCCAGCAGCTTAGGCACCACGGGATCCAATGAGCAGTTCTTC. As protein: CASSLGTTGSNEQFF.

This clonotype was seen only a few times. CDR3 residues: CASSSRGRGVHEQYF. CDR3 nucleotides: TGTGCCAGCAGTTCCAGGGGACGCGGGGTCCACGAGCAGTACTTC. V gene TRBV2 combines with J gene TRBJ2-5; perhaps D is TRBD1 or TRBD2 (6 bases each). The J call may be faulty, since TRBJ2-7 better matches the DNA end. There are 15 residues in the CDR3. In germline, CDR1 is SNHLY, CDR2 FYNNEI.

This chain's CDR3 is CASSRRRTLSTDTQYF. The CDR3 DNA reads TGTGCCAGCAGCCGTCGCCGGACGCTCAGCACAGATACGCAGTATTTT. The chain is built from TRBV7-9 and TRBJ2-3; D is unresolved. Germline CDR1 is SEHNR and CDR2 is FQNEAQ (reference sequence). The V end lost 5 bases, the J end lost 0 bases, and 15 bases lay between the germline ends. CDR3 length equals 16 residues.

V usage is TRBV5-1 and J usage is TRBJ2-4; 8 nucleotides align to TRBD2. CDR1 is SGHRS and CDR2 is YFSETQ in the germline V gene. The CDR3 contains 14 residues. V was clipped by 0 bases and J by 15 bases; unmatched bases: 11. The CDR3 loop reads CASSLEATSGSPYF. In DNA form, the CDR3 reads TGCGCCAGCAGCTTGGAGGCCACTAGCGGCTCCCCGTACTTC.

The J gene is TRBJ1-6, the V gene TRBV6-6, with 8 positions matching TRBD1. This CDR3 is built from 15 residues. After removal of 8 bases from V and 7 bases from J, the junction contained 10 bases not matched to a gene. Germline V gene sequence: CDR1 MNHNY, CDR2 SVGAGI (reference sequence). This CDR3 is CASFGDRFGNSPLHF. Written as DNA, the CDR3 is TGTGCCAGCTTCGGGGACAGGTTTGGGAATTCACCCCTCCACTTT.

Of note for this clonotype: Given the absence of the conserved phenylalanine or tryptophan at the CDR3 end, a read error is likely. The rearrangement links TRBV28 to TRBJ1-1; D possibly corresponds to TRBD1 (5 bases). Trimming removed 6 bases from V and 1 base from J, with 15 bases in between. CDR1 and CDR2 from the germline V gene are MDHEN and SYDVKM. This CDR3 region has 15 residues. The CDR3 sequence: CASSEGAAKNTEAFS. The CDR3 DNA reads TGTGCCAGCAGCGAAGGGGCAGCAAAGAACACTGAAGCTTTCTCT.

This clonotype has just a few counts. The V and J genes are TRBV19 and TRBJ1-6, with TRBD1 identical over 7 bases. The V and J ends lost 4 bases and 5 bases, in that order; junction bases with no gene match: 5. CDR3 size: 15 residues. The germline gives CDR1 LNHDA, CDR2 SQIVND (reference sequence). In nucleotides, the CDR3 is TGTGCCAGTAGTAGAGGGACAGCCGATAATTCACCCCTCCACTTT. Residues: CASSRGTADNSPLHF.